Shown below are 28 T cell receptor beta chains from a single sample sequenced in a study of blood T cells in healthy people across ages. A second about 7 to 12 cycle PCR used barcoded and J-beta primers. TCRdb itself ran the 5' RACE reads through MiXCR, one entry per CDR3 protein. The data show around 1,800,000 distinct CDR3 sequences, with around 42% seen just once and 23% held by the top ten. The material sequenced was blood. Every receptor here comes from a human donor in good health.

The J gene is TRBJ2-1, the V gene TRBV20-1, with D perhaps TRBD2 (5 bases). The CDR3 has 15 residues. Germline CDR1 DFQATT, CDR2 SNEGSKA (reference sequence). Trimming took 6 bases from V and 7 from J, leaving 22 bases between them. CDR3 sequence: CSAPPSGSITNEQFF. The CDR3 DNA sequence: TGCAGTGCACCCCCAAGCGGTTCTATAACAAATGAGCAGTTCTTC.

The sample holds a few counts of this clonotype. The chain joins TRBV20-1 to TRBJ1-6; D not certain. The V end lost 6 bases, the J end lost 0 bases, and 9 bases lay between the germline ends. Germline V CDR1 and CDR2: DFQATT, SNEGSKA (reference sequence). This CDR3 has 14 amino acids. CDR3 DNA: TGCAGTGCCAGTGACATCTCCTATAATTCACCCCTCCACTTT. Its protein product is CSASDISYNSPLHF.

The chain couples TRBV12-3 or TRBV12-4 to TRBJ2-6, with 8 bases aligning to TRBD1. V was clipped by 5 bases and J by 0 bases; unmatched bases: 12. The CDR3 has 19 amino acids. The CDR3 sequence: CASSPRQGLLYSGANVLTF. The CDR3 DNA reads TGTGCCAGCAGTCCGCGACAGGGGCTCCTCTACTCTGGGGCCAACGTCCTGACTTTC.

CDR3 region: CASRHLNTEAFF. The DNA of the CDR3 is TGTGCCAGCAGGCATCTGAACACTGAAGCTTTCTTT. The V and J genes are TRBV7-9 and TRBJ1-1; unclear D gene. V was shortened by 6 bases and J by 0 bases, with 5 bases between the two germline ends. This CDR3 comprises 12 residues. Germline values: CDR1 SEHNR, CDR2 FQNEAQ (reference sequence). Full variable domain (rest looked up from reference TRBV7-9 and TRBJ1-1): DTGVSQNPRHKITKRGQNVTFRCDPISEHNRLYWYRQTLGQGPEFLTYFQNEAQLEKSRLLSDRFSAERPKGSFSTLEIQRTEQGDSAMYLCASRHLNTEAFFGQGTRLTVV.

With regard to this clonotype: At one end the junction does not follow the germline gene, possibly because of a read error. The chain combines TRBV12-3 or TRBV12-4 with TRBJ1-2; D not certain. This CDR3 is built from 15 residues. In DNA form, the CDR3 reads TGTACCAGCGGCAAGGACTTTCGGCATAGCTATGGCTACACCTTC. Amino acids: CTSGKDFRHSYGYTF.

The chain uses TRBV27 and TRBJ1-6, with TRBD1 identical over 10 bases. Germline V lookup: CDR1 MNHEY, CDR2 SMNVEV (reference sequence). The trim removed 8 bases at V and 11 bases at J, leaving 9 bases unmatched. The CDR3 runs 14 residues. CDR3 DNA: TGTGCCAGCGGAAGACAGGGGGCAAATCCACCCCTCCACTTT. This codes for CASGRQGANPPLHF.

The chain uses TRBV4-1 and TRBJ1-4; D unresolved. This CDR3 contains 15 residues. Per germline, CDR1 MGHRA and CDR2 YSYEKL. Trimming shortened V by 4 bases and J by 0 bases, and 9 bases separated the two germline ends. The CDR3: CASSRGLATNEKLFF. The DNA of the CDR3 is TGCGCCAGCAGCCGAGGTCTTGCAACTAATGAAAAACTGTTTTTT.

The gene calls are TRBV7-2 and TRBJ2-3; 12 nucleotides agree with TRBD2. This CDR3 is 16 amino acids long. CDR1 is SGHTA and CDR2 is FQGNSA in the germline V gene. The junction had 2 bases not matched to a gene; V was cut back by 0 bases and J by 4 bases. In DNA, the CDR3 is TGTGCCAGCAGCTTAGCATCTAGCGGGGGGGCAGATACGCAGTATTTT. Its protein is CASSLASSGGADTQYF.

The CDR3 coding sequence is TGTGCCAGCAGTCCCGGGGGCCCCACAGATACGCAGTATTTT. It codes for CASSPGGPTDTQYF. This chain uses TRBV7-2 with TRBJ2-3, with D perhaps TRBD1 or TRBD2 (6 bases each). This CDR3 contains 14 residues. The V and J ends lost 6 bases and 2 bases respectively, with 12 bases between them. The germline V gene encodes CDR1 SGHTA and CDR2 FQGNSA.

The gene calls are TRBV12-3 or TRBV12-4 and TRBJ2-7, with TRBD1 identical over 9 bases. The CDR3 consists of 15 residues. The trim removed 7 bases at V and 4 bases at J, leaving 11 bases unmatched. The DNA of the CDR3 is TGTGCCAGCAAAGAAGGGACAGGGCCATTATACGAGCAGTACTTC. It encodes CASKEGTGPLYEQYF.

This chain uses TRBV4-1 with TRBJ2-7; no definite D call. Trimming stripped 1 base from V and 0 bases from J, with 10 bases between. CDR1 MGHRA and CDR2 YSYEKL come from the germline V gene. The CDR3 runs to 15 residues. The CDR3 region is CASSQVDLFSYEQYF. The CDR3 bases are TGCGCCAGCAGCCAAGTTGACTTATTCTCCTACGAGCAGTACTTC.

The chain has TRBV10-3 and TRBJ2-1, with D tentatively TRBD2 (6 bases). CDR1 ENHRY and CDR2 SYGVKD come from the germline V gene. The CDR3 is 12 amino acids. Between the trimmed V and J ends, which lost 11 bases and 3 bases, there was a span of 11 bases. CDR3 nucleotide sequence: TGTGCCCACGGGGGAAGCTACAATGAGCAGTTCTTC. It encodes CAHGGSYNEQFF.

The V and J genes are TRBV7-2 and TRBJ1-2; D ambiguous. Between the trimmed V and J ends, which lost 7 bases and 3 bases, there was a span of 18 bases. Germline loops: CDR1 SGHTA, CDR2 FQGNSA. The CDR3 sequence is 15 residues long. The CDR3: CASNLAGSGYYGYTF. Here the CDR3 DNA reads TGTGCCAGCAACTTGGCCGGGTCGGGTTACTATGGCTACACCTTC.

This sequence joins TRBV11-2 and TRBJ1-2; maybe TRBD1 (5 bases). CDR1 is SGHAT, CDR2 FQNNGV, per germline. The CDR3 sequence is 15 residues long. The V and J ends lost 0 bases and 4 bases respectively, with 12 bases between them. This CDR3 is CASSLDLGVTYGYTF. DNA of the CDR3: TGTGCCAGCAGCTTAGATCTAGGGGTCACCTATGGCTACACCTTC.

CDR3 sequence reads: CASSTYRAAQEQFF. In DNA form, the CDR3 reads TGTGCCAGCAGCACATACAGGGCCGCTCAAGAGCAGTTCTTC. The V gene is TRBV7-6, the J gene TRBJ2-1, with D perhaps TRBD1 (6 bases). Germline V gene lookup returns CDR1 SGHVS and CDR2 FNYEAQ. This CDR3 has 14 amino acids. V was clipped by 5 bases and J by 10 bases, with 18 bases between them.

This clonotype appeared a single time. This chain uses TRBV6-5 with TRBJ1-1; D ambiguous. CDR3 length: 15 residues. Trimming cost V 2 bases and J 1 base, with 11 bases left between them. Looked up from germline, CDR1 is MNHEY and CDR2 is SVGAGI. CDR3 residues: CASSYNGQPNTEAFF. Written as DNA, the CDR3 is TGTGCCAGCAGTTACAATGGGCAGCCGAACACTGAAGCTTTCTTT.

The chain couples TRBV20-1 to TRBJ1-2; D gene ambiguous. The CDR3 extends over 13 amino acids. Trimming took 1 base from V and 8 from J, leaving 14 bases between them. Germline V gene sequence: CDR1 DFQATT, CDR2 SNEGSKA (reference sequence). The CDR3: CSARGEVPKGYTF. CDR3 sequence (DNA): TGCAGTGCTAGAGGTGAAGTGCCCAAAGGCTACACCTTC.

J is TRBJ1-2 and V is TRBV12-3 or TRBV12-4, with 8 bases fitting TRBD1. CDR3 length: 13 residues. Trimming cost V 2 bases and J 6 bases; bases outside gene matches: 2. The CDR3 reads CASSLQGAHGYTF. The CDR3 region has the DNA TGTGCCAGCAGTTTACAGGGGGCCCATGGCTACACCTTC.

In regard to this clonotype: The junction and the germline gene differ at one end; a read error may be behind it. CDR3 bases: TGTGCCAGCGCCGCAGGGCTGAACTCCTGCGAGCAGTACTTC. The encoded protein is CASAAGLNSCEQYF. V and J are TRBV6-5 and TRBJ2-7, with D perhaps TRBD1 (5 bases). This CDR3 region has 14 residues. Per germline, CDR1 MNHEY and CDR2 SVGAGI.

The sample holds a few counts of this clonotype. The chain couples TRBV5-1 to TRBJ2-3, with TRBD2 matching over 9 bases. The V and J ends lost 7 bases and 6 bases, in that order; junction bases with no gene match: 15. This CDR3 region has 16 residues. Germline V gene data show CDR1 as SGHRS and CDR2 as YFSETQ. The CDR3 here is CASSPDPAGGGDTQYF. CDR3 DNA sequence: TGCGCCAGCTCTCCGGACCCAGCGGGGGGAGGGGATACGCAGTATTTT.

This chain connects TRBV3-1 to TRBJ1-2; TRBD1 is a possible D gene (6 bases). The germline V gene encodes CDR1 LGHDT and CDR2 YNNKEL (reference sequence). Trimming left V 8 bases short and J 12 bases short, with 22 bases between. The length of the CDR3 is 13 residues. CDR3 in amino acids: CASGPRVRGGDTF. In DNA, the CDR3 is TGTGCCAGCGGCCCCCGGGTCCGTGGGGGCGACACCTTC.

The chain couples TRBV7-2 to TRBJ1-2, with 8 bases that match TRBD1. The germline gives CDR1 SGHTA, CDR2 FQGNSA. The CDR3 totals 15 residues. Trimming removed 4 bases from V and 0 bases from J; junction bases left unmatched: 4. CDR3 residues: CASSWTGRTNYGYTF. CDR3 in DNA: TGTGCCAGCAGCTGGACAGGGCGCACTAACTATGGCTACACCTTC.

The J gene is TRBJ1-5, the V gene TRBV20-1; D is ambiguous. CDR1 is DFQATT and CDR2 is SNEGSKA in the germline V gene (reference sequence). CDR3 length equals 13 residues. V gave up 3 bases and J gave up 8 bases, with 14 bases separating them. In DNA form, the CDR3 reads TGCAGTGCTAGTTCCGGAGGAGACAAGCCCCAGCATTTT. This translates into CSASSGGDKPQHF.

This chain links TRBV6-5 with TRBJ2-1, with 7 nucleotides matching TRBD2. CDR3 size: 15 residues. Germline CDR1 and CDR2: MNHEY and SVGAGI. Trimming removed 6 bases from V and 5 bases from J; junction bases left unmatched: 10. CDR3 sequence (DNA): TGTGCCAGCAGGGGGCCGAGACTAGCAAACAATGAGCAGTTCTTC. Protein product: CASRGPRLANNEQFF.

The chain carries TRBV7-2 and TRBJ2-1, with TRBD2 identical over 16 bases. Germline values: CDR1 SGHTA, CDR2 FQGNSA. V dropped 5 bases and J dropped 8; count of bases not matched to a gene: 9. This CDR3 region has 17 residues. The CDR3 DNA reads TGTGCCAGCAGCCTTGGGACTAGCGGGGGGGCGGGGTATGAGCAGTTCTTC. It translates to CASSLGTSGGAGYEQFF.

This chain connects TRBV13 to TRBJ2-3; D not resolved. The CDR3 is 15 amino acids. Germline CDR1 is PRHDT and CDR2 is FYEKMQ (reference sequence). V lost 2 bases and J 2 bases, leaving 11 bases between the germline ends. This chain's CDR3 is CASSLMAGNTDTQYF. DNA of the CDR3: TGTGCCAGCAGCTTAATGGCTGGCAACACAGATACGCAGTATTTT.

CDR3 DNA sequence: TGTGCCAGCAGCTTAGATACGGACGGGGAGACTGAAGCTTTCTTT. It is translated as CASSLDTDGETEAFF. J is TRBJ1-1 and V is TRBV11-2; D is unresolved. The CDR3 consists of 15 residues. Germline-derived CDR1 and CDR2 are SGHAT and FQNNGV. V shed 0 bases and J shed 5 bases, with 13 bases lying between them.

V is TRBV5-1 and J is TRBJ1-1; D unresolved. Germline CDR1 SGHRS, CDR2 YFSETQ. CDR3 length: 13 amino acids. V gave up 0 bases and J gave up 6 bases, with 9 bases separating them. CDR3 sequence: CASSLGQPAEAFF. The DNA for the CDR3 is TGCGCCAGCAGCTTGGGACAACCGGCTGAAGCTTTCTTT. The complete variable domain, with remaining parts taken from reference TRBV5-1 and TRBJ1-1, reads KAGVTQTPRYLIKTRGQQVTLSCSPISGHRSVSWYQQTPGQGLQFLFEYFSETQRNKGNFPGRFSGRQFSNSRSEMNVSTLELGDSALYLCASSLGQPAEAFFGQGTRLTVV.